The sequence of this T cell receptor beta chain was determined in a study of CD8 T cells in ankylosing spondylitis. This clonotype was recorded at least ten times. TCRdb analysed the 5' RACE reads with MiXCR anew, one entry per CDR3 protein. The sample includes about 210,000 distinct CDR3 sequences, 7.5% to 9.5% seen only once; the top ten take 4.5% to 5%. Germline values: CDR1 SGDLS, CDR2 YYNGEE. This CDR3 is built from 16 residues. V shed 3 bases and J 3 bases; nucleotides not matched to a gene: 6. What was sequenced was blood, either unsorted or a sorted T cell fraction (not recorded which). V usage is TRBV9 and J usage is TRBJ2-6; 7 positions agree with TRBD1. This sequence was found in a female donor with ankylosing spondylitis or in good health (not recorded which). CDR3 nucleotides: TGTGCCAGCAGCGCCGCAACAGGGGTTGGGGCCAACGTCCTGACTTTC. Protein: CASSAATGVGANVLTF.